A selection of T cell receptor beta chains follows, all from one sample in a study of control samples from healthy donors and cancer patients. The data were produced by immunoSEQ multiplex PCR, yet TCRdb's version contains in-frame clones alone and is incomplete. This table has 120,000 to 150,000 clones, around 90% appearing once. The sample taken for sequencing was blood. The source is a man aged 30 to 45 in good health. CDR3s include the opening cysteine and the closing phenylalanine or tryptophan. Fields, in order: J gene, D gene, clone size, V gene, CDR3 DNA, CDR3 protein. D genes are given only for firm matches. Rows give clone size only sometimes, using once, few, many, or a class for an expanded clone.

>TRBJ1-2|NA|NA|TRBV28
TGTGCCAGCAGTGAGGACGCGGGGAGAGACTTC
CASSEDAGRDF
>TRBJ1-1|NA|NA|TRBV3-1/TRBV3-2
TGTGCCAGCAGCCAACGCATAAACACTGAAGCTTTCTTT
CASSQRINTEAFF
>TRBJ1-3|NA|NA|TRBV4-1
TGCGCCAGCAGCCAGCTGGGGTTGCCGGGAAACACCATATATTTT
CASSQLGLPGNTIYF
>TRBJ1-4|NA|once|TRBV19
TGTGCCAGTAGTATAGAGGGGCAGAACCGAAATGAAAAACTGTTTTTT
CASSIEGQNRNEKLFF
>TRBJ2-7|NA|NA|TRBV7-8
TGTGCCAGCAGCTTACGGCAACTCTCCTACGAGCAGTACTTC
CASSLRQLSYEQYF
>TRBJ1-2|NA|medium-sized|TRBV10-3
TGTGCCATCCTCCGGACGGGAAACTATGGCTACACCTTC
CAILRTGNYGYTF
>TRBJ1-4|TRBD1|NA|TRBV6-5
TGTGCCAGCAGGAAACAGGGGGCGGGAGAAAAACTGTTTTTT
CASRKQGAGEKLFF
>TRBJ1-1|NA|NA|TRBV9
TGTGCCAGCAGCGTAGGGGAGGATGAAGCTTTCTTT
CASSVGEDEAFF
>TRBJ1-1|NA|NA|TRBV2
TGTGCCAGCGGGGCCCTGAACACTGAAGCTTTCTTT
CASGALNTEAFF
>TRBJ2-7|TRBD1|NA|TRBV5-1
TGCGCCAGCAGCTACGAATTCAGGGGGATCGAGGAGCAGTACTTC
CASSYEFRGIEEQYF
>TRBJ2-7|NA|NA|TRBV7-2
TGTGCCAGCAGCTTTGGGCCGATGAGCTCCTACGAGCAGTACTTC
CASSFGPMSSYEQYF
>TRBJ2-7|NA|NA|TRBV11-3
TGTGCCAGCAGCTTACTACCCGGGATCGACGAGCAGTACTTC
CASSLLPGIDEQYF